The source of this TCR beta chain is a study of CD8 T cells in ankylosing spondylitis. This clonotype was seen ten or more times. Its matching antigen is unknown. Study observations and caveats: Before this, some motif variants had been reported in reactive arthritis synovial fluid and blood.

Germline trimming cut 4 bases from V and 4 bases from J; bases unmatched to any gene: 9. The V gene's germline CDR1 is SGDLS and CDR2 YYNGEE. This CDR3 spans 16 amino acids. MiXCR was run by TCRdb on the 5' RACE reads, yielding one entry per CDR3 protein. This sample has about 39,000 distinct CDR3 sequences; 3% occur once, and the top ten carry around 2.8%. The specimen sequenced was blood, either unsorted or a sorted T cell fraction (not recorded which). The sequence was obtained from a male donor with ankylosing spondylitis or in good health (not recorded which). The chain has TRBV9 and TRBJ2-2; 8 bases agree with TRBD1. In nucleotides, the CDR3 is TGTGCCAGCAGCCCGACAGGGGTGGTTAGCACCGGGGAGCTGTTTTTT. This translates into CASSPTGVVSTGELFF.